These 24 T cell receptor beta chains came from one sample sequenced in a study of blood T cell repertoires in COVID-19. Sequencing was performed with immunoSEQ multiplex PCR; in TCRdb, only in-frame clones are kept and a portion is missing. In the table there are about 360,000 clones, 70% to 90% of which are singletons. The sequencing sample was made of peripheral blood. The receptor set was obtained from a woman aged 55-69 years with COVID-19, enrolled during active disease.

This rearrangement joins TRBV5-8 to TRBJ2-7; D is unclear. Germline loops: CDR1 SGHTS, CDR2 YDEGEE. This CDR3 spans 11 amino acids. V dropped 3 bases and J dropped 6 bases, with 7 bases sitting between them. The CDR3 loop reads CASSYPLEQYF. CDR3 DNA sequence: TGTGCCAGCAGCTATCCCCTCGAGCAGTACTTC.

This chain uses TRBV12-5 with TRBJ1-6; tentative D call: TRBD1 (6 bases). CDR1 is LGHNT and CDR2 is FRNRAP in the germline V gene. This CDR3 spans 14 amino acids. The CDR3 DNA is TGTGCCGTGACCGGACAGACTGATAATTCACCCCTCCACTTT. The encoded protein is CAVTGQTDNSPLHF.

The gene calls are TRBV19 and TRBJ1-2; 8 nucleotides match TRBD1. Germline V CDR1 and CDR2: LNHDA, SQIVND (reference sequence). The junction had 10 bases not matched to a gene; V was cut back by 5 bases and J by 5 bases. This CDR3 contains 15 residues. The CDR3 sequence: CASSLQGTGEYGYTF. The CDR3 DNA follows: TGTGCCAGTAGTCTCCAGGGGACAGGTGAATATGGCTACACCTTC.

V gene TRBV5-1 combines with J gene TRBJ1-4; possible D gene TRBD1, 6 bases. CDR3 length: 13 residues. Trimming left V 2 bases short and J 12 bases short, with 14 bases between. Germline V gene lookup returns CDR1 SGHRS and CDR2 YFSETQ. CDR3 loop: CASSFSAGGELFF. The DNA of the CDR3 is TGCGCCAGCAGCTTTTCGGCGGGGGGCGAACTGTTTTTT.

The J gene is TRBJ1-3, the V gene TRBV7-6, with 7 bases that match TRBD1. Germline V CDR1 and CDR2: SGHVS, FNYEAQ. V shed 4 bases, J shed 2 bases, and the junction held 14 bases outside the gene matches. CDR3 length: 18 amino acids. CDR3: CASSSSIETTGTGNTIYF. The CDR3 DNA is TGTGCCAGCAGCTCTTCTATCGAAACGACAGGGACTGGAAACACCATATATTTT. The entire variable domain, with the rest obtained from reference TRBV7-6 and TRBJ1-3, is as follows: GAGVSQSPRYKVTKRGQDVALRCDPISGHVSLYWYRQALGQGPEFLTYFNYEAQQDKSGLPNDRFSAERPEGSISTLTIQRTEQRDSAMYRCASSSSIETTGTGNTIYFGEGSWLTVV.

The chain joins TRBV10-3 to TRBJ2-2; TRBD2 might be the D (5 bases). The length of the CDR3 is 14 residues. V was cut by 10 bases and J by 0 bases, with 12 bases left in between. Germline values: CDR1 ENHRY, CDR2 SYGVKD. CDR3 loop: CATLPGTNTGELFF. The CDR3 DNA is TGTGCCACCCTTCCGGGGACGAACACCGGGGAGCTGTTTTTT.

The sample holds a few counts of this clone. The chain joins TRBV6-5 to TRBJ1-6; TRBD1 matches at 7 bases. Germline loops: CDR1 MNHEY, CDR2 SVGAGI. The CDR3 extends over 15 amino acids. The trim removed 4 bases at V and 3 bases at J, leaving 3 bases unmatched. CDR3 sequence: CASSSRGNYNSPLHF. The CDR3 coding sequence is TGTGCCAGCAGTTCCAGGGGGAACTATAATTCACCCCTCCACTTT.

The chain has TRBV30 and TRBJ1-6; no clear D gene. The CDR3 loop spans 17 amino acids. The germline gives CDR1 GTSNPN, CDR2 SVGIG (reference sequence). With 4 bases removed from V and 5 bases from J, the gap between germline ends came to 21 bases. In DNA, the CDR3 is TGTGCCTGGAAGGCCCGGGTCTGGTCAGACCATAATTCACCCCTCCACTTT. Amino acid sequence: CAWKARVWSDHNSPLHF.

V gene TRBV18 combines with J gene TRBJ2-7; 8 bases fit TRBD1. With V trimmed by 3 bases and J by 1 base, 5 bases remained unmatched. The CDR3 has 15 residues. The germline CDR1 and CDR2 sequences are KGHSH and LQKENI. The CDR3 protein is CASSPIGQGSYEQYF. CDR3 bases: TGTGCCAGCTCACCTATCGGACAGGGTTCCTACGAGCAGTACTTC.

This clone was detected only once. The chain uses TRBV19 and TRBJ2-7, with a tentative D call TRBD2 (5 bases). There are 14 residues in the CDR3. Trimming removed 5 bases from V and 7 bases from J, with 18 bases in between. Germline loops: CDR1 LNHDA, CDR2 SQIVND (reference sequence). The CDR3 reads CASSVGPLGSEQYF. CDR3 DNA sequence: TGTGCCAGTAGTGTCGGGCCACTAGGGAGTGAGCAGTACTTC.

The chain joins TRBV19 to TRBJ1-5; 7 bases are shared with TRBD1. The J segment lost 5 bases and the V segment lost 6 bases, leaving 7 bases of the junction unmatched. The V gene's germline CDR1 is LNHDA and CDR2 SQIVND (reference sequence). The length of the CDR3 is 14 residues. CDR3 sequence reads: CASRGPTGYQPQHF. CDR3 nucleotides: TGTGCCAGTAGAGGGCCGACAGGGTATCAGCCCCAGCATTTT.

The chain joins TRBV27 to TRBJ2-1; 7 bases match TRBD1. This CDR3 has 14 amino acids. The V gene end was trimmed by 3 bases and the J gene end by 4 bases; junction bases not matched to a gene: 3. Per germline, CDR1 MNHEY and CDR2 SMNVEV (reference sequence). In DNA, the CDR3 is TGTGCCAGCAGTTTGGGCAGGGGGTACAATGAGCAGTTCTTC. Protein: CASSLGRGYNEQFF.

This chain uses TRBV3-1 (or the pseudogene TRBV3-2) with TRBJ1-2; D remains ambiguous. The V end lost 3 bases, the J end lost 2 bases, and 16 bases lay between the germline ends. The CDR3 totals 16 residues. Germline CDR1 LGHDT, CDR2 YNNKEL (reference sequence). The DNA of the CDR3 is TGTGCCAGCAGCCACGTAAAGCGGGAATCAAACTATGGCTACACCTTC. The encoded protein is CASSHVKRESNYGYTF.

This chain connects TRBV30 to TRBJ1-2; D is ambiguous. This CDR3 is 12 amino acids long. Trimming took off 0 bases at V and 7 bases at J, with 9 bases between the two ends. Germline V gives CDR1 GTSNPN, CDR2 SVGIG (reference sequence). In DNA form, the CDR3 reads TGTGCCTGGAGTGTTTACGGAGGTGGCTACACCTTC. Encoded protein: CAWSVYGGGYTF.

The chain carries TRBV10-3 and TRBJ2-7; TRBD1 might be the D (5 bases). The CDR3 contains 14 residues. Trimming left V 11 bases short and J 3 bases short, with 20 bases between. Germline V gene data show CDR1 as ENHRY and CDR2 as SYGVKD. The CDR3 loop is CAARPAGIIYEQYF. CDR3 bases: TGTGCCGCAAGGCCGGCAGGGATAATCTACGAGCAGTACTTC.

This chain uses TRBV6-2 or TRBV6-3 with TRBJ1-4; the D is unclear. Trimming shortened V by 6 bases and J by 2 bases, and 13 bases separated the two germline ends. This CDR3 comprises 15 residues. The germline CDR1 and CDR2 sequences are MNHEY and SVGEGT. CDR3 region: CASSLTAGTNEKLFF. The DNA for the CDR3 is TGTGCCAGCAGCCTGACCGCGGGGACTAATGAAAAACTGTTTTTT.

This rearrangement joins TRBV6-5 to TRBJ1-1, with D unclear. The germline CDR1 and CDR2 sequences are MNHEY and SVGAGI. The CDR3 spans 12 residues. V dropped 2 bases and J dropped 5 bases, with 6 bases sitting between them. DNA of the CDR3: TGTGCCAGCAGTTACGGAGAAACTGAAGCTTTCTTT. Amino acids: CASSYGETEAFF.

The table lists this clone with a count of one. The V gene is TRBV5-6, the J gene TRBJ2-5; D may be TRBD2 (6 bases). Germline CDR1 reads SGHDT; CDR2 reads YYEEEE. The CDR3 is made up of 15 amino acids. The V end was cut by 2 bases, the J end by 5 bases, with 16 bases between. The DNA for the CDR3 is TGTGCCAGCAGCTTTCGGGGGATCGGCGGGGAGACCCAGTACTTC. This sequence encodes CASSFRGIGGETQYF. The complete variable domain, with remaining parts taken from reference TRBV5-6 and TRBJ2-5, reads DAGVTQSPTHLIKTRGQQVTLRCSPKSGHDTVSWYQQALGQGPQFIFQYYEEEERQRGNFPDRFSGHQFPNYSSELNVNALLLGDSALYLCASSFRGIGGETQYFGPGTRLLVL.

A remark on this clone: The identical CDR3 is also encoded by other nucleotide sequences in the sample. This chain joins TRBV5-1 and TRBJ1-2, with a possible D match to TRBD1 (6 bases). CDR1 and CDR2 (germline): SGHRS, YFSETQ. There are 14 residues in the CDR3. V was shortened by 0 bases and J by 0 bases, with 6 bases between the two germline ends. The CDR3 DNA reads TGCGCCAGCAGCTTGGGACAGGCTAACTATGGCTACACCTTC. This encodes CASSLGQANYGYTF.

The chain recombines TRBV4-2 with TRBJ2-3; 8 nucleotides align to TRBD2. With V trimmed by 0 bases and J by 1 base, 6 bases remained unmatched. Germline loops: CDR1 LGHNA, CDR2 YNFKEQ. The CDR3 is 17 amino acids. The CDR3 region is CASSQDRTSGGTDTQYF. CDR3 nucleotides: TGTGCCAGCAGCCAAGATCGAACTAGCGGTGGCACAGATACGCAGTATTTT.

The chain has TRBV19 and TRBJ2-2; D gene unclear. CDR1 LNHDA and CDR2 SQIVND come from the germline V gene (reference sequence). Trimming cost V 2 bases and J 3 bases, with 7 bases left between them. This CDR3 is 14 amino acids long. The CDR3 loop is CASSITAYTGELFF. The CDR3 DNA follows: TGTGCCAGTAGTATAACAGCTTACACCGGGGAGCTGTTTTTT.

This clone appeared a few times. J is TRBJ1-1 and V is TRBV2, with 7 bases identical to TRBD1. CDR1 is SNHLY, CDR2 FYNNEI, per germline. V was clipped by 11 bases and J by 5 bases; unmatched bases: 11. The CDR3 loop spans 13 amino acids. CDR3 protein: CAASTGSGTEAFF. CDR3 in DNA: TGTGCCGCATCGACAGGGTCGGGAACTGAAGCTTTCTTT.

The CDR3 DNA reads as TGTGCCAGCATTAGAGGGGGCGAGGGGCAGCCCCAGCATTTT. Its protein product is CASIRGGEGQPQHF. The rearrangement uses TRBV28 and TRBJ1-5; 7 nucleotides align to TRBD1. From germline, CDR1 is MDHEN and CDR2 SYDVKM. Trimming took 7 bases from V and 7 from J; bases not matched to a gene: 10. The CDR3 spans 14 residues.

The chain joins TRBV7-2 to TRBJ2-2; 7 bases are shared with TRBD2. The V gene's germline CDR1 is SGHTA and CDR2 FQGNSA. V was pared by 5 bases and J by 5 bases, with 5 bases of the junction left unmatched. This CDR3 has 14 residues. CDR3 DNA sequence: TGTGCCAGCAGCCTCGGGACTAAGACCGGGGAGCTGTTTTTT. It encodes CASSLGTKTGELFF.